This entry lists 21 T cell receptor beta chains sequenced from one sample in a study of regulatory T cells in long-lasting Graves disease. As for time point: newly diagnosed GD, antithyroid drugs for less than 3 months. The authors made the TCR library using RNA they extracted from PBMCs. CDR3 regions were amplified by Arm-PCR using iRepertoire HTBI primers to build TCR beta libraries. One entry per CDR3 protein results from TCRdb running MiXCR on the multiplex PCR reads. The table includes under 500,000 distinct CDR3 sequences, about 17% detected once. Separately, the same data were catalogued under a study of T cells in Graves' hyperthyroidism and ophthalmopathy.

The source was peripheral blood mononuclear cells (PBMCs), collected at new diagnosis, from a patient treated with antithyroid drugs. The receptors were gathered from a woman aged 30 to 39 with Graves disease.

This clonotype has a count of ten or more. V gene TRBV6-1 combines with J gene TRBJ2-7, with 7 positions matching TRBD2. Per the germline V gene, CDR1 is MNHNS and CDR2 is SASEGT. V shed 6 bases and J 3 bases; nucleotides not matched to a gene: 5. The CDR3 spans 13 residues. CDR3 loop: CASRIAGSYEQYF. CDR3 coding DNA: TGTGCCAGCAGGATAGCGGGTAGCTACGAGCAGTACTTC.

In this sample, this clonotype turned up many times. The rearrangement joins TRBV11-2 to TRBJ1-3; TRBD1 matches 7 bases. Losses at the gene ends were 5 bases for V and 2 bases for J; bases not matched to a gene: 6. The CDR3 is 15 residues long. The germline CDR1 and CDR2 sequences are SGHAT and FQNNGV. CDR3 in DNA: TGTGCCAGCAGCAGGCGTCAGGGGGCTGGAAACACCATATATTTT. This sequence encodes CASSRRQGAGNTIYF.

In its sample, this clonotype was seen a few times. This chain links TRBV6-1 with TRBJ1-2; 9 nucleotides match TRBD1. The CDR3 runs 15 residues. V shed 7 bases and J 6 bases; nucleotides not matched to a gene: 12. The germline CDR1 and CDR2 sequences are MNHNS and SASEGT. The CDR3 DNA sequence: TGTGCCAGCACCAAGGGGAACAGGGGGCAAAATGGCTACACCTTC. It encodes CASTKGNRGQNGYTF.

The sample holds many counts of this clonotype. The chain carries TRBV28 and TRBJ2-4; D is perhaps TRBD1 (5 bases). Germline V lookup: CDR1 MDHEN, CDR2 SYDVKM. CDR3 length: 14 amino acids. V lost 2 bases to trimming and J lost 8 bases, with 13 bases between them. The DNA of the CDR3 is TGTGCCAGCAGTTTACTGGGGCCCAAGGACATTCAGTACTTC. The encoded protein is CASSLLGPKDIQYF.

This clonotype occurred a few times. V gene TRBV10-3 combines with J gene TRBJ1-3, with TRBD1 as a possible D gene (6 bases). Trimming left V 3 bases short and J 4 bases short, with 16 bases between. Germline CDR1 is ENHRY and CDR2 is SYGVKD. CDR3 length equals 16 residues. In nucleotides, the CDR3 is TGTGCCATCAGTGACTTGGGGGGCCGGCTAGGAAACACCATATATTTT. Its protein product is CAISDLGGRLGNTIYF.

This clonotype was seen ten or more times. The J gene is TRBJ2-7, the V gene TRBV20-1; D gene unclear. Trimming removed 0 bases from V and 5 bases from J, with 11 bases in between. Per germline, CDR1 DFQATT and CDR2 SNEGSKA (reference sequence). The CDR3 is 13 amino acids. CDR3 region: CSARDPLRHEQYF. DNA for the CDR3: TGCAGTGCTAGAGATCCTTTGCGCCACGAGCAGTACTTC.

Many counts were recorded for this clonotype. At one boundary the junction diverges from the germline segment, which might be a read error. The rearrangement links TRBV27 to TRBJ1-5, with D possibly matching TRBD1 (5 bases). The germline gives CDR1 MNHEY, CDR2 SMNVEV (reference sequence). The CDR3 is made up of 16 amino acids. CDR3 in amino acids: CASITRDWGDNQPQHF. CDR3 DNA: TGTGCAAGCATTACCCGGGACTGGGGGGACAATCAGCCCCAGCATTTT.

The chain couples TRBV20-1 to TRBJ1-5, with a tentative D call TRBD1 (5 bases). Trimming removed 6 bases from V and 3 bases from J, with 15 bases in between. The length of the CDR3 is 14 residues. Germline assignment: CDR1 DFQATT and CDR2 SNEGSKA (reference sequence). The CDR3: CSAPPGGYNQPQHF. In nucleotides, the CDR3 is TGCAGTGCCCCCCCGGGGGGATACAATCAGCCCCAGCATTTT.

This clonotype was observed many times. The rearrangement links TRBV15 to TRBJ1-1, with no clear D. Trimming removed 6 bases from V and 5 bases from J, with 13 bases in between. This CDR3 is 13 amino acids long. CDR1 is LNHNV, CDR2 YYDKDF, per germline (reference sequence). In nucleotides, the CDR3 is TGTGCCACCAGTGGAGGACCCCTTACTGAAGCTTTCTTT. It encodes CATSGGPLTEAFF.

This clonotype was counted at least ten times. The gene calls are TRBV7-8 and TRBJ2-1, with D perhaps TRBD1 or TRBD2 (5 bases each). V was pared by 5 bases and J by 0 bases, with 11 bases between. The V gene's germline CDR1 is SGHVS and CDR2 FQNEAQ. The CDR3 covers 15 residues. DNA of the CDR3: TGTGCCAGCAGCCCGCAGGGAGTCTCCTACAATGAGCAGTTCTTC. It specifies CASSPQGVSYNEQFF.

This clonotype was recorded at least ten times. CDR3 coding DNA: TGTGCCAGCAGACGTATTACCTACAATGAGCAGTTCTTC. Translated: CASRRITYNEQFF. The chain combines TRBV27 with TRBJ2-1; no clear D gene. V lost 6 bases, J lost 2 bases, and 8 bases lay in between. Looked up from germline, CDR1 is MNHEY and CDR2 is SMNVEV (reference sequence). CDR3 length: 13 residues.

This clonotype appeared many times. This chain uses TRBV10-3 with TRBJ2-7; D is uncertain. Per the germline V gene, CDR1 is ENHRY and CDR2 is SYGVKD. Trimming cost V 3 bases and J 0 bases, with 9 bases left between them. The CDR3 runs 14 residues. In DNA form, the CDR3 reads TGTGCCATCAGTGACTCGACTGGCTCCTACGAGCAGTACTTC. Amino acids: CAISDSTGSYEQYF.

This clonotype appeared many times. V is TRBV27 and J is TRBJ2-1, with 12 positions matching TRBD1. The CDR3 runs 16 residues. V was clipped by 3 bases and J by 6 bases; unmatched bases: 6. Germline loops: CDR1 MNHEY, CDR2 SMNVEV (reference sequence). CDR3 bases: TGTGCCAGCAGTTTCCGGGGACAGGGGGCAAGCAATGAGCAGTTCTTC. Translation: CASSFRGQGASNEQFF.

This clonotype has at least ten counts. The rearrangement uses TRBV14 and TRBJ2-7; D tentatively fits TRBD1 or TRBD2 (6 bases each). Germline V gene sequence: CDR1 SGHDN, CDR2 FVKESK. Between the trimmed V and J ends, which lost 5 bases and 0 bases, there was a span of 17 bases. This CDR3 is built from 16 residues. The CDR3 here is CASSARGGQISYEQYF. As DNA, the CDR3 is TGTGCCAGCAGCGCTAGGGGAGGACAGATCTCCTACGAGCAGTACTTC.

There are many counts of this clonotype. The CDR3 protein is CASSRRAGGHDNEQFF. CDR3 nucleotide sequence: TGTGCCAGCAGCAGAAGAGCGGGAGGCCACGACAATGAGCAGTTCTTC. The rearrangement uses TRBV11-2 and TRBJ2-1; 9 bases are a match to TRBD2. The length of the CDR3 is 16 residues. The V and J ends lost 5 bases and 5 bases, in that order; junction bases with no gene match: 10. The germline V gene has CDR1 SGHAT and CDR2 FQNNGV.

Comments on this clonotype: A single base separates this from a much larger clone, so it may be a read error. The J gene is TRBJ1-5, the V gene TRBV18; the match to TRBD1 covers 7 bases. Unmatched junction bases numbered 8, after V lost 2 bases and J lost 1 base. CDR1 is KGHSH, CDR2 LQKENI, per germline. This CDR3 comprises 17 residues. CDR3 coding DNA: TGTGCCAGCTCACCATCGGACAGGCGGATCAGCAATCAGCCCCAGCATTTT. It translates to CASSPSDRRISNQPQHF. Complete variable domain (other parts from reference TRBV18 and TRBJ1-5): NAGVMQNPRHLVRRRGQEARLRCSPMKGHSHVYWYRQLPEEGLKFMVYLQKENIIDESGMPKERFSAEFPKEGPSILRIQQVVRGDSAAYFCASSPSDRRISNQPQHFGDGTRLSIL.

A few counts support this clonotype. V gene TRBV27 combines with J gene TRBJ2-1; 12 bases are a match to TRBD2. Germline-derived CDR1 and CDR2 are MNHEY and SMNVEV (reference sequence). The V segment lost 7 bases and the J segment 7 bases; nucleotides outside the gene matches: 5. The CDR3 runs 14 residues. CDR3 region: CASTTSGSYNEQFF. In nucleotides, the CDR3 is TGTGCCAGCACGACTAGCGGGAGTTATAATGAGCAGTTCTTC.

In this sample, this clonotype turned up many times. The chain uses TRBV11-2 and TRBJ2-1; 7 bases are a match to TRBD1. Germline V gene sequence: CDR1 SGHAT, CDR2 FQNNGV. The V segment lost 1 base and the J segment 3 bases; nucleotides outside the gene matches: 0. This CDR3 has 14 amino acids. In nucleotides, the CDR3 is TGTGCCAGCAGCTTAGGGGACAGCTACAATGAGCAGTTCTTC. This encodes CASSLGDSYNEQFF.

The sample holds many counts of this clonotype. J is TRBJ2-5 and V is TRBV30; maybe TRBD2 (5 bases). The CDR3 loop spans 14 amino acids. The V gene's germline CDR1 is GTSNPN and CDR2 SVGIG (reference sequence). V lost 0 bases and J lost 5, with 13 bases in between. The DNA for the CDR3 is TGTGCCTGGAGTGTACGGGGTTATGGGGAGACCCAGTACTTC. It encodes CAWSVRGYGETQYF.

This clonotype was recorded many times. This sequence joins TRBV11-1 and TRBJ2-1; 12 nucleotides match TRBD2. The CDR3 length is 15 residues. The J segment lost 6 bases and the V segment lost 4 bases, leaving 4 bases of the junction unmatched. Germline CDR1 and CDR2: SGHAT and FQDESV (reference sequence). The CDR3 here is CASSSGLAGTNEQFF. CDR3 coding DNA: TGTGCCAGCAGCTCGGGACTAGCGGGTACCAATGAGCAGTTCTTC.

This clonotype was counted many times. This chain joins TRBV15 and TRBJ2-1; possible D gene TRBD2, 5 bases. The CDR3 runs to 14 residues. V lost 2 bases to trimming and J lost 6 bases, with 11 bases between them. Germline assignment: CDR1 LNHNV and CDR2 YYDKDF (reference sequence). The CDR3 sequence: CATSRLADINEQFF. CDR3 DNA: TGTGCCACCAGCAGACTAGCAGACATCAATGAGCAGTTCTTC.